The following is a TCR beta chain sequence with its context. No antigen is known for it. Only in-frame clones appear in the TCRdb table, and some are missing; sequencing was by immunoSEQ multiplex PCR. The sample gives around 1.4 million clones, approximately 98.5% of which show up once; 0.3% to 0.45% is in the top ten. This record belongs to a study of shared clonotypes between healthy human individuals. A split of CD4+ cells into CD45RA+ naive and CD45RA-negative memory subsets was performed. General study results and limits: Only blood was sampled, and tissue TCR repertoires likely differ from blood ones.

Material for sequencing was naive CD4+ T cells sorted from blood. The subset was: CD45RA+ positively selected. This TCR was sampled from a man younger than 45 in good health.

Here the CDR3 reads CASSYSTGTNEQFF. The CDR3 DNA follows: TGTGCCAGCAGTTACTCGACAGGGACCAATGAGCAGTTCTTC. The chain recombines TRBV6-6 with TRBJ2-1, with TRBD1 matching over 7 bases. The trim removed 0 bases at V and 6 bases at J, leaving 2 bases unmatched. The length of the CDR3 is 14 residues. Germline V gives CDR1 MNHNY, CDR2 SVGAGI (reference sequence).